Below, 2 T cell receptor beta chains from the same sample are listed, as sequenced in a study of blood T cells in healthy people across ages. Primers used in a second PCR of roughly 6 to 12 cycles were a sample-barcoded 5' primer and a J-beta primer mix. MiXCR, applied by TCRdb to the 5' RACE reads, yields one record per CDR3 protein. The profile shows fewer than 900,000 distinct CDR3 sequences, 40% to 45% of them singletons. The source material was blood. The source of these receptors is a woman between 55 and 75 years old in good health.

For this clonotype: A much larger clone sits a single nucleotide away, making a read error possible. The genes are TRBV27 and TRBJ2-7, with D possibly being TRBD1 (5 bases). Germline V lookup: CDR1 MNHEY, CDR2 SMNVEV (reference sequence). The CDR3 sequence is 14 residues long. The chain's CDR3 is CAGSRTPSSYEQYF. In nucleotides, the CDR3 is TGTGCCGGCAGCCGGACACCCAGCTCCTACGAGCAGTACTTC.

The rearrangement uses TRBV28 and TRBJ1-2, with D unclear. The germline CDR1 and CDR2 sequences are MDHEN and SYDVKM. V was trimmed by 7 bases and J by 2 bases, leaving 8 bases between them. The CDR3 runs 12 residues. The CDR3 spells CASNTRNYGYTF. The CDR3 DNA follows: TGTGCCAGCAATACTAGAAACTATGGCTACACCTTC.